This T cell receptor (beta chain) was recovered during a study of blood T cells in healthy people across ages. The CDR3 totals 13 residues. V was clipped by 7 bases and J by 7 bases, with 14 bases between them. Next came a second PCR, run for roughly 6 to 11 cycles, which used a sample-barcoded 5' primer along with a J-beta primer mix. From each sample, at least 2.5 million paired-end reads containing CDR3 were obtained. TCRdb recomputed calls from the 5' RACE reads with MiXCR, one row per CDR3 protein. The sample has fewer than 2,000,000 distinct CDR3 sequences, about two fifths seen once. This TCR derives from a human donor in good health. Source material: blood. V gene TRBV12-3 or TRBV12-4 combines with J gene TRBJ1-5; D ambiguous. CDR3 sequence: CASTRSGIQPQHF. CDR3 coding DNA: TGTGCCAGCACCCGGTCTGGTATACAGCCCCAGCATTTT.